The rows below give T cell receptor beta chains drawn from one sample of a study of T cell repertoires in cytomegalovirus infection. TCRdb reanalysed the reads using MiXCR and keeps one entry per CDR3 protein. The sample consists of some 390,000 distinct CDR3 sequences, about a sixth of them appearing once. Sequencing was carried out using PBMCs. The receptors stem from a human donor in good health (CMV status not recorded). Some clones in this sample may be carry-over from other donors' samples. Each CDR3 is given with its conserved first and last residue. The order of the fields is clone size, J gene, V gene, D gene, CDR3 DNA, CDR3 protein. D genes are given only for firm matches. A clone size is listed for some rows: how often the clone was seen (once, few, many), or a class if it is expanded.

size: few; J: TRBJ1-6; V: TRBV20-1; D: NA; DNA: TGCAGTGCAAGGAGGGGCACAGAGTCACCCCTCCACTTT; CDR3: CSARRGTESPLHF
size: many; J: TRBJ1-2; V: TRBV4-3; D: NA; DNA: TGCGCCAGCAGCCAAGATCGCAGGGAAGGCTACACCTTC; CDR3: CASSQDRREGYTF
size: few; J: TRBJ1-4; V: TRBV15; D: NA; DNA: TGTGCCACCAGCCGAGGGATGACAGGCGATCCCGTTTTT; CDR3: CATSRGMTGDPVF
size: many; J: TRBJ1-2; V: TRBV7-8; D: NA; DNA: TGTGCCAGCAGCCTTAGTGCCCACTTAGGCTACACCTTC; CDR3: CASSLSAHLGYTF
size: many; J: TRBJ2-7; V: TRBV20-1; D: NA; DNA: TGCAGTGCTGAGCGACAGTCCTACGAGCAGTACTTC; CDR3: CSAERQSYEQYF
size: NA; J: TRBJ1-5; V: TRBV7-8; D: NA; DNA: TGTGCCAGCAGCGTATGGGACGGAGACACTCCGCCCCAGCATTTT; CDR3: CASSVWDGDTPPQHF
size: NA; J: TRBJ1-5; V: TRBV5-6; D: TRBD1; DNA: TGTGCCAGCAGCTTGCAGGGGGCGGTTCGAGGCAATCAGCCCCAGCATTTT; CDR3: CASSLQGAVRGNQPQHF
size: few; J: TRBJ2-1; V: TRBV19; D: TRBD1; DNA: TGTGCCAGTAGTGACAGGGAATTTAATGAGCAGTTCTTC; CDR3: CASSDREFNEQFF
size: once; J: TRBJ2-7; V: TRBV12-3/TRBV12-4; D: NA; DNA: TGTGCCAGCAGAACCCGGGACAACGGGGAGCAGTACTTC; CDR3: CASRTRDNGEQYF
size: NA; J: TRBJ2-5; V: TRBV5-1; D: NA; DNA: TGCGCCAGCAGCTATGGATCCGAAGAGACCCAGTACTTC; CDR3: CASSYGSEETQYF